This T cell receptor (beta chain) was identified during a study of T cells in Graves' hyperthyroidism and ophthalmopathy. The investigators amplified TCR beta CDR3 regions from RNA transcripts. The study used the HTBI primer set for a first-round RT-PCR of the TCR CDR3. Via MiXCR, TCRdb re-called the multiplex PCR reads, giving one row per CDR3 protein. The data contain 45,000 to 60,000 distinct CDR3 sequences, about 50% of them singletons. The CDR3 spans 17 residues. The V gene end was trimmed by 6 bases and the J gene end by 8 bases; junction bases not matched to a gene: 14. The germline CDR1 and CDR2 sequences are MDHEN and SYDVKM.

This clonotype was obtained from a woman aged 25 to 39 with Graves' ophthalmopathy. Material for sequencing was blood. V usage is TRBV28 and J usage is TRBJ2-5, with 14 bases aligning to TRBD2. The CDR3 DNA follows: TGTGCCAGCAGAAAGAGACTAGCGGGAGGGATAGAGATCACCCAGTACTTC. It specifies CASRKRLAGGIEITQYF. Complete variable domain (other parts from reference TRBV28 and TRBJ2-5): DVKVTQSSRYLVKRTGEKVFLECVQDMDHENMFWYRQDPGLGLRLIYFSYDVKMKEKGDIPEGYSVSREKKERFSLILESASTNQTSMYLCASRKRLAGGIEITQYFGPGTRLLVL.